The 13 T cell receptor beta chains below come from one sample, sequenced in a study of cytomegalovirus exposure and HLA in healthy donors. Amplification used 60 Vbeta primers and 13 Jbeta primers. Measured with immunoSEQ multiplex PCR; TCRdb has only the in-frame clones, and not every one. The sample has roughly 180,000 clones; roughly 78% are singletons. Source material: PBMCs. Receptors originate from a woman between 25 and 40 years old in good health and CMV-seronegative.

V gene TRBV25-1 combines with J gene TRBJ2-3; D gene unclear. The CDR3 is 13 amino acids. In germline, CDR1 is MGHDK, CDR2 SYGVNS. Trimming cost V 1 base and J 5 bases, with 7 bases left between them. The CDR3 sequence: CASSEFSGDTQYF. As DNA, the CDR3 is TGTGCCAGCAGTGAATTCTCGGGAGATACGCAGTATTTT.

This chain uses TRBV7-9 with TRBJ2-1, with D possibly TRBD2 on 6 matching bases. The CDR3 length is 14 residues. V lost 2 bases and J 5 bases, leaving 10 bases between the germline ends. Germline CDR1 and CDR2: SEHNR and FQNEAQ (reference sequence). This chain's CDR3 is CASSLWASDNEQFF. The CDR3 nucleotides are TGTGCCAGCAGCTTATGGGCTAGCGACAATGAGCAGTTCTTC.

This clone was picked up a small number of times. The V gene is TRBV5-8, the J gene TRBJ1-5; D might be TRBD1 (6 bases). Germline assignment: CDR1 SGHTS and CDR2 YDEGEE. The CDR3 sequence is 14 residues long. Trimming removed 2 bases at V and 4 bases at J, with 10 bases between. CDR3 in DNA: TGTGCCAGCAGCTTAAGAACAGGGAATCAGCCCCAGCATTTT. Its protein product is CASSLRTGNQPQHF.

The rearrangement links TRBV2 to TRBJ2-3; 9 positions agree with TRBD1. The CDR3 runs to 17 residues. Germline values: CDR1 SNHLY, CDR2 FYNNEI. Unmatched junction bases numbered 7, after V lost 3 bases and J lost 0 bases. The CDR3 sequence: CASSDLGQGISTDTQYF. The CDR3 nucleotides read TGTGCCAGCAGTGACCTTGGACAGGGGATAAGCACAGATACGCAGTATTTT.

This chain joins TRBV5-1 and TRBJ1-4, with D tentatively TRBD1 (6 bases). V lost 4 bases and J lost 8, with 12 bases in between. Germline CDR1 is SGHRS and CDR2 is YFSETQ. The CDR3 length is 13 residues. The CDR3 sequence is CASSNGRGEKLFF. The CDR3 bases are TGCGCCAGCAGCAACGGCAGGGGCGAAAAACTGTTTTTT.

J is TRBJ1-4 and V is TRBV9; tentative D call: TRBD1 (5 bases). Trimming stripped 3 bases from V and 3 bases from J, with 9 bases between. The CDR3 is made up of 14 amino acids. CDR1 and CDR2 (germline): SGDLS, YYNGEE. CDR3 region: CASSAGDPNEKLFF. The CDR3 region has the DNA TGTGCCAGCAGCGCGGGGGACCCTAATGAAAAACTGTTTTTT.

This chain uses TRBV4-3 with TRBJ2-7; TRBD1 is a possible D gene (5 bases). V lost 5 bases and J lost 3, with 11 bases in between. Germline values: CDR1 LGHNA, CDR2 YSLEER. The CDR3 extends over 13 amino acids. The CDR3 here is CASSSQVFYEQYF. CDR3 sequence (DNA): TGCGCCAGCAGCTCACAGGTTTTCTACGAGCAGTACTTC.

V gene TRBV2 combines with J gene TRBJ2-5; 9 bases align to TRBD1. The last part of the DNA fits TRBJ2-7 better; the J call may be wrong. The V gene's germline CDR1 is SNHLY and CDR2 FYNNEI. The CDR3 spans 15 residues. The CDR3 DNA reads as TGTGCCAGCAGTGGGGAACAGGGGGCCACCTACGAGCAGTACTTC. It encodes CASSGEQGATYEQYF.

The V gene is TRBV2, the J gene TRBJ1-3; no reliable D call. Trimming took off 3 bases at V and 3 bases at J, with 9 bases between the two ends. The CDR3 is made up of 14 amino acids. Germline loops: CDR1 SNHLY, CDR2 FYNNEI. The CDR3 spells CASSDREVGNTIYF. CDR3 bases: TGTGCCAGCAGTGATCGGGAGGTTGGAAACACCATATATTTT.

This clone was detected once. The chain links TRBV5-1 to TRBJ2-5; no reliable D call. The CDR3 is 11 amino acids. Germline assignment: CDR1 SGHRS and CDR2 YFSETQ. V lost 5 bases and J 3 bases, leaving 5 bases between the germline ends. In DNA form, the CDR3 reads TGCGCCAGCAGTGAGAAAGAGACCCAGTACTTC. Its protein is CASSEKETQYF.

The chain combines TRBV11-2 with TRBJ1-2, with D tentatively TRBD1 (6 bases). Germline values: CDR1 SGHAT, CDR2 FQNNGV. The length of the CDR3 is 13 residues. Deletions cut 1 base from V and 6 bases from J, with 9 bases between. The CDR3 reads CASSLAWGHGYTF. CDR3 coding DNA: TGTGCCAGCAGCTTAGCTTGGGGGCATGGCTACACCTTC. Looking up the rest from reference TRBV11-2 and TRBJ1-2 gives the full variable domain: EAGVAQSPRYKIIEKRQSVAFWCNPISGHATLYWYQQILGQGPKLLIQFQNNGVVDDSQLPKDRFSAERLKGVDSTLKIQPAKLEDSAVYLCASSLAWGHGYTFGSGTRLTVV.

The chain couples TRBV18 to TRBJ2-7; the match to TRBD1 covers 9 bases. Germline V CDR1 and CDR2: KGHSH, LQKENI. With 2 bases clipped from V and 2 bases from J, the junction kept 10 bases outside the gene matches. This CDR3 contains 17 residues. CDR3 residues: CASSPRTGVIGTYEQYF. The DNA for the CDR3 is TGTGCCAGCTCACCAAGGACAGGGGTGATCGGGACCTACGAGCAGTACTTC. Together with reference TRBV18 and TRBJ2-7, the CDR3 gives the full variable domain: NAGVMQNPRHLVRRRGQEARLRCSPMKGHSHVYWYRQLPEEGLKFMVYLQKENIIDESGMPKERFSAEFPKEGPSILRIQQVVRGDSAAYFCASSPRTGVIGTYEQYFGPGTRLTVT.

V gene TRBV6-6 combines with J gene TRBJ2-5, with D possibly being TRBD1 (5 bases). The V and J ends lost 0 bases and 3 bases respectively, with 8 bases between them. The CDR3 consists of 14 residues. Germline CDR1 reads MNHNY; CDR2 reads SVGAGI (reference sequence). CDR3 in amino acids: CASSYSTVEETQYF. The CDR3 coding sequence is TGTGCCAGCAGTTACTCGACAGTCGAAGAGACCCAGTACTTC.